What follows are 15 T cell receptor beta chains derived from one specimen sequenced in a study of CD8+ T cells in alopecia areata. Extracted RNA was reverse transcribed, and the resulting cDNA served as sequencing template. Profiling relied on immunoSEQ multiplex PCR, and the TCRdb table lists in-frame clones only, not all of them. In the table there are approximately 170,000 clones, approximately 60% of which are singletons. Treatment: oral pan-JAK inhibitor, 5-10 mg twice daily. The sequenced sample was CD4+ T cells sorted from blood, obtained at week 4, from a patient treated with tofacitinib. The receptor set was obtained from a human donor with alopecia areata.

V usage is TRBV7-2 and J usage is TRBJ2-2; 7 bases are a match to TRBD2. The CDR3 totals 15 residues. Trimming cost V 3 bases and J 3 bases; bases outside gene matches: 4. Germline-derived CDR1 and CDR2 are SGHTA and FQGNSA. The DNA of the CDR3 is TGTGCCAGCAGCTTTAGGGCGGGAGACACCGGGGAGCTGTTTTTT. Translated, it gives CASSFRAGDTGELFF.

V is TRBV5-1 and J is TRBJ2-7, with 9 bases fitting TRBD1. Germline V gene sequence: CDR1 SGHRS, CDR2 YFSETQ. The CDR3 is made up of 13 amino acids. The trim removed 6 bases at V and 6 bases at J, leaving 7 bases unmatched. The CDR3 region has the DNA TGCGCCAGCACGGACAGGGGCAACGGCGAGCAGTACTTC. It specifies CASTDRGNGEQYF.

The V call is TRBV30, the J call TRBJ1-5; the D is unclear. Trimming removed 1 base from V and 0 bases from J, with 4 bases in between. The CDR3 runs 13 residues. CDR1 and CDR2 (germline): GTSNPN, SVGIG (reference sequence). CDR3 bases: TGTGCCTGGAGTGGATTTAGCAATCAGCCCCAGCATTTT. As protein: CAWSGFSNQPQHF.

The chain couples TRBV7-3 to TRBJ2-1; TRBD2 agrees at 7 bases. The CDR3 spans 14 residues. Germline lookup yields CDR1 SGHTA and CDR2 FQGTGA. With V trimmed by 4 bases and J by 11 bases, 11 bases remained unmatched. The CDR3 here is CASSSVAGEGQQFF. DNA for the CDR3: TGTGCCAGCAGCTCCGTGGCGGGAGAGGGTCAGCAGTTCTTC.

The chain recombines TRBV29-1 with TRBJ1-1; possible D gene TRBD1, 5 bases. V was pared by 7 bases and J by 5 bases, with 20 bases between. The CDR3 is 14 amino acids. CDR1 is SQVTM and CDR2 is ANQGSEA in the germline V gene. The DNA for the CDR3 is TGCAGCGCCCACAGGCCAGCCCTGAGGACTGAAGCTTTCTTT. It encodes CSAHRPALRTEAFF.

This clone was seen only a few times. The chain joins TRBV5-1 to TRBJ2-3; TRBD2 might be the D (6 bases). CDR1 SGHRS and CDR2 YFSETQ come from the germline V gene. This CDR3 region has 15 residues. Trimming pared 1 base from V and 0 bases from J, leaving 9 bases between. In DNA, the CDR3 is TGCGCCAGCAGCTTGATTAGCGGAAGCACAGATACGCAGTATTTT. It encodes CASSLISGSTDTQYF.

This clone was picked up a small number of times. The chain recombines TRBV29-1 with TRBJ2-1; possible D gene TRBD2, 6 bases. V lost 3 bases and J 10 bases, leaving 22 bases between the germline ends. This CDR3 comprises 15 residues. Germline CDR1 reads SQVTM; CDR2 reads ANQGSEA. CDR3 nucleotide sequence: TGCAGCGTTGATAGTGGGCGGGGAGAAAAGGGAGAGCAGTTCTTC. The encoded protein is CSVDSGRGEKGEQFF.

The V call is TRBV6-1, the J call TRBJ1-1, with D uncertain. CDR3 length: 13 amino acids. Trimming shortened V by 5 bases and J by 5 bases, and 12 bases separated the two germline ends. Germline CDR1 and CDR2: MNHNS and SASEGT. CDR3 in amino acids: CASSPTWKTEAFF. DNA for the CDR3: TGTGCCAGCAGTCCCACGTGGAAAACTGAAGCTTTCTTT.

The rearrangement links TRBV18 to TRBJ2-1; D unresolved. The CDR3 sequence is 12 residues long. The germline gives CDR1 KGHSH, CDR2 LQKENI. V dropped 1 base and J dropped 9 bases, with 7 bases sitting between them. The CDR3 nucleotides read TGTGCCAGCTCACCACTCGGTGGTGAGCAGTTCTTC. The encoded protein is CASSPLGGEQFF.

The chain joins TRBV7-2 to TRBJ2-5; no clear D gene. The germline V gene has CDR1 SGHTA and CDR2 FQGNSA. CDR3 length: 13 amino acids. V was shortened by 7 bases and J by 4 bases, with 13 bases between the two germline ends. CDR3 sequence (DNA): TGTGCCAGCACCGTTGGGCAAGGAGAGACCCAGTACTTC. It translates to CASTVGQGETQYF.

The chain combines TRBV10-3 with TRBJ1-1; D gene ambiguous. CDR1 is ENHRY, CDR2 SYGVKD, per germline. The V end lost 6 bases, the J end lost 1 base, and 9 bases lay between the germline ends. The CDR3 loop spans 13 amino acids. This chain's CDR3 is CAIRYGENTEAFF. CDR3 DNA sequence: TGTGCCATCAGGTACGGGGAGAACACTGAAGCTTTCTTT.

The chain links TRBV6-5 to TRBJ2-1; a weak D match, TRBD2 (6 bases). The V gene's germline CDR1 is MNHEY and CDR2 SVGAGI. The CDR3 totals 15 residues. Deletions cut 3 bases from V and 8 bases from J, with 17 bases between. As DNA, the CDR3 is TGTGCCAGCAGTTATTCCGGGACTCCACCGTATGAGCAGTTCTTC. Translated: CASSYSGTPPYEQFF.

The CDR3 region has the DNA TGCAGCGTTGCTAAGGTTCGCACTGAAGCTTTCTTT. This gives the protein CSVAKVRTEAFF. The chain links TRBV29-1 to TRBJ1-1; D remains unclear. Germline CDR1 is SQVTM and CDR2 is ANQGSEA. V was shortened by 4 bases and J by 4 bases, with 10 bases between the two germline ends. CDR3 length equals 12 residues. Together with reference TRBV29-1 and TRBJ1-1, the CDR3 gives the full variable domain: SAVISQKPSRDICQRGTSLTIQCQVDSQVTMMFWYRQQPGQSLTLIATANQGSEATYESGFVIDKFPISRPNLTFSTLTVSNMSPEDSSIYLCSVAKVRTEAFFGQGTRLTVV.

This clone was seen a few times. J is TRBJ2-5 and V is TRBV4-2; TRBD2 aligns across 10 bases. Per germline, CDR1 LGHNA and CDR2 YNFKEQ. The CDR3 totals 16 residues. V dropped 1 base and J dropped 4; count of bases not matched to a gene: 6. CDR3 protein: CASSQAASGGGETQYF. The CDR3, as DNA: TGTGCCAGCAGCCAAGCGGCTAGCGGGGGAGGAGAGACCCAGTACTTC.

The chain combines TRBV5-1 with TRBJ2-5; 7 nucleotides match TRBD2. Looked up from germline, CDR1 is SGHRS and CDR2 is YFSETQ. This CDR3 comprises 17 residues. V trimming: 3 bases; J trimming: 2 bases; junction bases outside the gene matches: 13. The DNA for the CDR3 is TGCGCCAGCAGCTGGCAAATGAGCGGGATGGGGCAAGAGACCCAGTACTTC. Translated: CASSWQMSGMGQETQYF.